Given below is one T cell receptor beta chain in context. The antigen remains undetermined. This CDR3 comprises 16 residues. Looked up from germline, CDR1 is MNHNS and CDR2 is SASEGT. V shed 2 bases, J shed 5 bases, and the junction held 9 bases outside the gene matches. The PCR made use of 60 Vbeta and 13 Jbeta primers. Data came from immunoSEQ multiplex PCR; TCRdb stores just in-frame clones and leaves some out. This sample contains tens of thousands of clones. This specimen belongs to a study of cytomegalovirus exposure and HLA in healthy donors. Study results and limitations: When a later analysis was performed, an Asian-associated ancestry cluster reportedly had fewer N-insertions than the approximately 690-donor mean. TCR beta sequences reportedly predicted the HLA-A and HLA-B alleles of most subjects accurately.

The chain employs TRBV6-1 and TRBJ2-1, with 7 bases lining up with TRBD2. This TCR was sampled from a man aged 30 to 45 in good health and CMV-seronegative. Sequencing was performed on PBMCs. The CDR3 bases are TGTGCCAGCAGTGAAAGGGGAGCGGGAACCGACAATGAGCAGTTCTTC. It encodes CASSERGAGTDNEQFF.